This T cell receptor (beta chain) was retrieved from a study of T cell repertoires in cytomegalovirus infection (dated by TCRdb to between 2018 and 2021). General notes on the study: Donor HLA type was relevant to the analysis, because carriage of CMV infection together with the matching HLA type was indicated by public TCR beta signatures.

Looking up the germline V gene yields CDR1 MNHEY and CDR2 SVGEGT. V trim: 5 bases; J trim: 3 bases; unmatched bases: 10. Reading from cysteine to phenylalanine, the CDR3 counts 16 amino acids. Only CDR3 DNA is held: 48 bases, read in frame from base 1. Note on this clonotype: This clone's antigen is unknown. It has no much larger one-base neighbor in the sample; base qualities were not kept.

TCRdb lists the instrument as Illumina HiSeq 1500. The public reads were reanalyzed by TCRdb: fastp trimming at Q25, MiXCR alignment, in-frame beta chains only. CDR3 protein sequences are deduplicated, and each keeps its most common genes and DNA. For this sample the table gives about 440,000 distinct CDR3 sequences, of which roughly 30% were detected only once. Roughly 13% of the sample goes to the ten largest clones. Overall study outcomes, separate from this receptor: Carriers of CMV infection plus the relevant HLA type were discriminated by the cumulative frequency of public TCR beta family members in the study cohort and in an independent roughly 350-donor cohort. In the ex vivo response, HLA-C-restricted CMV-specific TCR beta clonotypes were dominant, and in two of eight donors the single most frequent clonotype came from this HLA-C-restricted group.

The sequenced sample consisted of PBMCs. The receptor's source is a human donor in good health (CMV status not recorded). Some clones in this sample may be carry-over from other donors' samples. The rearrangement joined TRBV6-2 or TRBV6-3 to TRBJ2-1, with TRBD2 identical over 7 junction bases. The DNA sequence follows: TGTGCCAGCAGTAAAACCCCTAGCGGCCTCTACAATGAGCAGTTCTTC. This sequence encodes CASSKTPSGLYNEQFF.